This TCR beta chain came from a study of T cell responses to AZD1222 COVID-19 vaccine. Study-wide results and caveats: The donors showed a predominance of white British ancestry and of females, with possible underestimation of clonal diversity. Baseline seropositivity occurred in only a handful of AZD1222 recipients.

Only in-frame clones appear in the TCRdb table, and some are missing; sequencing was by immunoSEQ multiplex PCR. The sample records over 100,000 clones, approximately 84% being singletons. The table lists this clone with a few counts. What it binds is not known. Germline V CDR1 and CDR2: LNHDA, SQIVND (reference sequence). The CDR3 is made up of 15 amino acids. V was trimmed by 4 bases and J by 6 bases, leaving 16 bases between them. Sample: peripheral blood, taken on day 0 of AZD1222 vaccination. This rearrangement joins TRBV19 to TRBJ1-5; a possible D gene is TRBD1 (5 bases). This receptor was identified in an adult in good health. The CDR3 nucleotides are TGTGCCAGTAGTAAAGACAGCGGGGTTGGTCAGCCCCAGCATTTT. Its protein product is CASSKDSGVGQPQHF.